What follows is one TCR beta chain and its context. Its antigen has not been determined. No base quality values were provided; no much bigger clone lies one nucleotide off. What the treatment or condition label conveys for this sample: roughly 20 received Ad26.COV2.S at low or high dose, single or two shots; roughly five received placebo; per-sample allocation not given. For vaccine and placebo recipients, the sequenced repertoires came from samples collected on day 63 after the first injection. Cohort 1b enrolled roughly 25 adults aged 18-55 years at a single site in Boston, USA, between 29 July and 7 August 2020. Ad26.COV2.S was a replication-incompetent adenovirus type 26 vector that expressed a prefusion-stabilized SARS-CoV-2 spike protein derived from the original Wuhan strain. For CDR1 and CDR2, the germline V gene lists MGHDK and SYGVNS. From its cysteine to its phenylalanine, the CDR3 spans 15 amino acids. This entry keeps only the CDR3 DNA: 45 bases, framed from base 1. Relative to germline, V is 2 bases shorter and J is 11 bases shorter, with 19 bases between their ends.

The sample belongs to a study of Ad26.COV2.S vaccination and SARS-CoV-2 variants (dated by TCRdb to about 2021). Regarding the research as a whole: Donors in the vaccine arm were drawn from COV1001, a phase I-IIa trial of Ad26.COV2.S in healthy adults that was multicentre, randomized, double-blind and placebo-controlled. Ad26.COV2.S was administered intramuscularly at 5 x 10^10 or 1 x 10^11 viral particles, either as a single shot or as two shots given 56 days apart. The specificity and breadth of SARS-CoV-2-reactive T cell receptors after Ad26.COV2.S vaccination were assessed by TCRbeta repertoire sequencing. A total of approximately 32 samples were included in the TCR-sequenced set, comprising around 20 Ad26.COV2.S vaccine recipients, 5 placebo recipients and 8 SARS-CoV-2 convalescent individuals. Trial participants were randomized into five groups of five, in which low-dose or high-dose Ad26.COV2.S was given once or twice, or placebo was given on both occasions. Investigators remained blinded to trial group allocation during experiments and outcome assessment.

General findings and caveats noted by the study authors: The authors noted that the TCR breadth and depth analyses may have underestimated total T cell responses. After vaccination, spike-specific CD8+ and CD4+ T cell responses were reported to show substantial breadth. Higher spike-specific TCR breadth was observed in Ad26.COV2.S recipients than in placebo recipients (P = 0.0014). The study lacked the statistical power to compare responses across vaccine doses or regimens. Comparable non-spike TCR breadth was observed between vaccine and placebo recipients, consistent with only spike being contained in the vaccine.

The immunoSEQ Assay was the method used to sequence TCRbeta CDR3 regions. After extraction, genomic DNA underwent amplification by bias-controlled multiplex PCR, followed by high-throughput sequencing. Per the original workflow: Collapsing and filtering of sequences were performed to quantify the absolute abundance of each unique TCRbeta CDR3 region. T cell fraction was estimated by normalizing TCRbeta template counts to usable DNA, with usable DNA measured through amplification of reference genes found in all nucleated cells. Repertoire TCRs were annotated as SARS-CoV-2-specific when V gene, CDR3 amino acid sequence and J gene were exactly matched to a known reactive TCR set. The reference SARS-CoV-2 TCR set was derived from MIRA and filtered for enrichment in COVID-19-positive ImmuneCODE repertoires, a step that removed public or cross-reactive TCRs. Using the MIRA antigens, annotated TCRs were further analysed by specific ORF or by position within an ORF. Breadth was defined as annotated unique rearrangements over total unique productive rearrangements; depth was the summed frequency of those rearrangements. Group comparisons of TCR breadth used two-sided Wilcoxon rank-sum tests. The table was pulled from immuneACCESS by TCRdb, which kept in-frame rearrangements only. Such tables lose some clones; where checked, under half of the loss comes from unresolved V genes, and the rest has no known cause. V and J calls and clone size follow that table, whereas D and trimming were derived from the DNA. For this sample there are about 420,000 clones; approximately 88% appear just once. The ten largest clonotypes hold 3.6% of the sample.

The sequences come from peripheral blood, collected in a trial of Ad26.COV2.S vaccine versus placebo. The chain is made from TRBV25-1 and TRBJ2-1, with a tentative D gene TRBD2 over 6 matching bases. This TCR was sampled from a person aged 18 to 65 who received the Ad26.COV2.S COVID-19 vaccine or a placebo. The nucleotides read TGTGCCAGCAGTGAACCCGGGACTTTGAGTTTTAAGCAGTTCTTC. Its translation is CASSEPGTLSFKQFF.